What follows are 2 T cell receptor beta chains derived from one specimen sequenced in a study of CD8+ T cells in alopecia areata. RNA was extracted and reverse transcribed into cDNA as the sequencing template. Clones were sequenced by immunoSEQ multiplex PCR, and TCRdb holds only the in-frame ones, with some missing. The table records about 170,000 clones, around 64% of them present only once. This sample comprised CD8+ T cells sorted from blood, obtained at week 0. These TCRs come from a human donor with alopecia areata.

The chain is built from TRBV9 and TRBJ2-7; 9 nucleotides line up with TRBD1. Germline V gene sequence: CDR1 SGDLS, CDR2 YYNGEE. J was trimmed by 3 bases and V by 3 bases; bases with no gene match: 7. CDR3 size: 15 residues. This CDR3 reads CASSGTGTGIYEQYF. The CDR3 region has the DNA TGTGCCAGCAGCGGAACCGGGACAGGGATCTACGAGCAGTACTTC. Together with reference TRBV9 and TRBJ2-7, the CDR3 gives the full variable domain: DSGVTQTPKHLITATGQRVTLRCSPRSGDLSVYWYQQSLDQGLQFLIQYYNGEERAKGNILERFSAQQFPDLHSELNLSSLELGDSALYFCASSGTGTGIYEQYFGPGTRLTVT.

This rearrangement joins TRBV2 to TRBJ2-1, with D possibly TRBD2 on 5 matching bases. CDR1 is SNHLY and CDR2 is FYNNEI in the germline V gene. The CDR3 length is 15 residues. Trimming stripped 8 bases from V and 6 bases from J, with 20 bases between. In DNA form, the CDR3 reads TGTGCCAGCCCTAAATCCCTGTCGCTAGCCAATGAGCAGTTCTTC. Translating gives CASPKSLSLANEQFF.